This T cell receptor (beta chain) was captured in a study of metastatic and nonmetastatic thyroid tumors. Background on the study: Blood and tumor or nodule tissue repertoires from malignant and benign thyroid patients were compared.

The CDR3 length is 11 residues. Deletions cut 4 bases from V and 7 bases from J, with 7 bases between. This clone ranks as medium-sized. Its specificity is unknown. Until they underwent thyroid surgery, no patient had received any treatment. Study conclusions and caveats: In blood and tumor, TCR beta diversity was reportedly significantly higher in malignant thyroid tumors than in benign nodules.

Authors' data handling: To classify distant metastasis in papillary thyroid cancer, a model was built from CDR3 differences across clinicopathological groups. TCRdb reprocessed the PCR reads via MiXCR. V and J calls and clone size were set by TCRdb, not the authors. Here the sample spans around 16,000 clones, roughly 25% being singletons. The origin of this receptor is a male donor with papillary thyroid cancer or a benign thyroid nodule (not recorded which). Some clones in this sample may be carry-over from other donors' samples. Material: blood. The chain uses TRBV12-3 or TRBV12-4 and TRBJ1-2; D is ambiguous. The CDR3 sequence is CASSSRGGYTF. The CDR3 DNA reads as TGTGCCAGCAGTTCTAGAGGTGGCTACACCTTC.